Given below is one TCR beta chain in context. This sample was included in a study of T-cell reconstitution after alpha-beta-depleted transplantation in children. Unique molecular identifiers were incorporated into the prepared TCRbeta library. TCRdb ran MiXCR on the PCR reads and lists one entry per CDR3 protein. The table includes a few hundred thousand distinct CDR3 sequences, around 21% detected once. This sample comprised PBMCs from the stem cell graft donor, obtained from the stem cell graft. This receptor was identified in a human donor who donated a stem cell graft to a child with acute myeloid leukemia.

CDR3 protein: CATSRAGGRNTEAFF. The CDR3 region has the DNA TGTGCCACCAGCCGGGCGGGGGGCCGGAACACTGAAGCTTTCTTT. The chain couples TRBV15 to TRBJ1-1, with TRBD1 as a possible D gene (6 bases). V shed 5 bases and J shed 1 base, with 14 bases lying between them. The V gene's germline CDR1 is LNHNV and CDR2 YYDKDF (reference sequence). The CDR3 is made up of 15 amino acids.